This T cell receptor (beta chain) was sequenced for a study of STAT3 mutations in large granular lymphocyte leukemia. The wider study: Among longitudinally sequenced T-LGLL patients, roughly half had canonical activating STAT3 mutations detected.

Worth noting for this clone: The antigen is not known.

CDR3 length: 15 residues. The V gene lost 0 bases and the J gene lost 3 bases, with 8 bases spanning the gap. In germline, CDR1 is KGHSH, CDR2 LQKENI. The repertoire was sequenced with immunoSEQ multiplex PCR; TCRdb's copy has only in-frame clones and lacks some. The data hold approximately 10,000 clones, with roughly 76% observed a single time. Study-level points and caveats: In several patients, dominant TCR clone burden exceeded STAT3 mutant burden. Variable sampling intervals and differing treatment regimens complicated linking therapy response to TCR clonal burden changes. Every T-cell large granular lymphocyte leukemia patient had at least one immunodominant TCR beta clonotype. A small but highly pathogenic clone may have been missed.

The chain recombines TRBV18 with TRBJ2-2; TRBD1 might be the D (5 bases). The source is a man aged 60-69 years with T-cell large granular lymphocyte leukemia. Some clones in this sample may be carry-over from other donors' samples. The sequencing input was peripheral blood mononuclear cells. The DNA of the CDR3 is TGTGCCAGCTCACCACCTGTGACAGACACCGGGGAGCTGTTTTTT. Translating gives CASSPPVTDTGELFF.